The 28 T cell receptor beta chains below were found in one sample sequenced in a study of blood T cell repertoires in COVID-19. Here immunoSEQ multiplex PCR was the method, and the copy in TCRdb shows in-frame clones only, minus some. The sample lists over 200,000 clones; about 80% were seen once. Material: PBMCs or T cells enriched from blood (not recorded which). Receptors were obtained from a man aged 40-49 years who had recovered from COVID-19.

The chain couples TRBV9 to TRBJ1-5; tentatively, D is TRBD1 (5 bases). Germline CDR1 and CDR2: SGDLS and YYNGEE. V was clipped by 4 bases and J by 0 bases, with 11 bases between them. The CDR3 totals 15 residues. The CDR3 region is CASSPEGASNQPQHF. The CDR3 bases are TGTGCCAGCAGCCCGGAAGGGGCTAGCAATCAGCCCCAGCATTTT.

The chain is built from TRBV9 and TRBJ1-1, with D perhaps TRBD1 (5 bases). V lost 0 bases to trimming and J lost 1 base, with 13 bases between them. Germline-derived CDR1 and CDR2 are SGDLS and YYNGEE. CDR3 length equals 16 residues. Here the CDR3 reads CASSVAPAGKNTEAFF. The DNA of the CDR3 is TGTGCCAGCAGCGTAGCTCCGGCAGGGAAGAACACTGAAGCTTTCTTT.

CDR3 amino acids: CASSLNQPQHF. The CDR3 region has the DNA TGTGCCAGCAGTCTCAATCAGCCCCAGCATTTT. This sequence joins TRBV5-8 and TRBJ1-5; D is ambiguous. Germline CDR1 SGHTS, CDR2 YDEGEE. The CDR3 length is 11 residues. V was pared by 5 bases and J by 3 bases, with 3 bases between. Drawing the rest from reference TRBV5-8 and TRBJ1-5, the complete variable domain is EAGVTQSPTHLIKTRGQQATLRCSPISGHTSVYWYQQALGLGLQFLLWYDEGEERNRGNFPPRFSGRQFPNYSSELNVNALELEDSALYLCASSLNQPQHFGDGTRLSIL.

The chain employs TRBV28 and TRBJ1-2; the match to TRBD1 covers 9 bases. Germline V gene data show CDR1 as MDHEN and CDR2 as SYDVKM. This CDR3 has 16 amino acids. V gave up 7 bases and J gave up 1 base; unmatched junction bases: 10. This CDR3 is CASNPGTGRGNYGYTF. DNA of the CDR3: TGTGCCAGCAATCCCGGGACAGGGAGAGGTAACTATGGCTACACCTTC.

The CDR3 protein is CASSGTRGQGAYEQFF. CDR3 DNA: TGTGCCAGCAGCGGAACGAGGGGACAGGGGGCCTATGAGCAGTTCTTC. This rearrangement joins TRBV9 to TRBJ2-1, with 12 bases identical to TRBD1. V was clipped by 3 bases and J by 8 bases; unmatched bases: 9. The germline V gene has CDR1 SGDLS and CDR2 YYNGEE. CDR3 length equals 16 residues.

This rearrangement joins TRBV7-6 to TRBJ2-3; TRBD1 aligns across 10 bases. The germline V gene encodes CDR1 SGHVS and CDR2 FNYEAQ. V lost 2 bases, J lost 2 bases, and 4 bases stayed unmatched. This CDR3 is built from 16 residues. The CDR3 DNA is TGTGCCAGCAGCTTATCGGGGACAGGGGTCACAGATACGCAGTATTTT. It yields the protein CASSLSGTGVTDTQYF.

The count of this clone is one. CDR3 sequence reads: CASRATGGETQYF. DNA for the CDR3: TGTGCCAGCAGAGCGACAGGGGGGGAGACCCAGTACTTC. This chain uses TRBV12-3 or TRBV12-4 with TRBJ2-5; 9 bases align to TRBD1. CDR3 length equals 13 residues. Trimming removed 6 bases from V and 5 bases from J; junction bases left unmatched: 4.

The chain links TRBV7-8 to TRBJ2-2, with a tentative D call TRBD1 (7 bases). V lost 0 bases to trimming and J lost 3 bases, with 14 bases between them. The CDR3 length is 17 residues. CDR1 is SGHVS and CDR2 is FQNEAQ in the germline V gene. The CDR3 protein is CASSLAGGRGDTGELFF. In nucleotides, the CDR3 is TGTGCCAGCAGCTTAGCGGGGGGCAGGGGGGACACCGGGGAGCTGTTTTTT.

The rearrangement uses TRBV13 and TRBJ1-4; D is ambiguous. V was clipped by 5 bases and J by 4 bases, with 11 bases between them. This CDR3 contains 14 residues. Germline assignment: CDR1 PRHDT and CDR2 FYEKMQ (reference sequence). The CDR3 region has the DNA TGTGCCAGCAGCCTATCACCGGGTAATGAAAAACTGTTTTTT. Translating it yields CASSLSPGNEKLFF.

This chain uses TRBV28 with TRBJ1-4; D gene uncertain. Germline values: CDR1 MDHEN, CDR2 SYDVKM. The length of the CDR3 is 12 residues. Trimming took off 8 bases at V and 6 bases at J, with 10 bases between the two ends. The CDR3 DNA reads as TGTGCCAGCGCGACCGGGGATGAAAAACTGTTTTTT. This translates into CASATGDEKLFF.

The chain uses TRBV5-1 and TRBJ1-5; TRBD1 aligns across 7 bases. The CDR3 contains 15 residues. The germline CDR1 and CDR2 sequences are SGHRS and YFSETQ. Unmatched junction bases numbered 6, after V lost 0 bases and J lost 6 bases. The CDR3 loop is CASSLAGQVTQPQHF. CDR3 DNA: TGCGCCAGCAGCTTGGCCGGACAGGTCACTCAGCCCCAGCATTTT. The variable domain in full, completed from reference TRBV5-1 and TRBJ1-5, reads KAGVTQTPRYLIKTRGQQVTLSCSPISGHRSVSWYQQTPGQGLQFLFEYFSETQRNKGNFPGRFSGRQFSNSRSEMNVSTLELGDSALYLCASSLAGQVTQPQHFGDGTRLSIL.

This clone has just a few counts. This chain uses TRBV18 with TRBJ2-5; 11 nucleotides align to TRBD2. V shed 0 bases, J shed 4 bases, and the junction held 7 bases outside the gene matches. This CDR3 comprises 17 residues. Germline V CDR1 and CDR2: KGHSH, LQKENI. Written as DNA, the CDR3 is TGTGCCAGCTCACCACCGACTAGCGGGGTGCCGGGAGAGACCCAGTACTTC. Protein: CASSPPTSGVPGETQYF.

The chain joins TRBV7-2 to TRBJ1-6, with D tentatively TRBD1 (6 bases). Germline V lookup: CDR1 SGHTA, CDR2 FQGNSA. The V end was cut by 1 base, the J end by 11 bases, with 12 bases between. The CDR3 length is 14 residues. In DNA, the CDR3 is TGTGCCAGCAGCTTAGGGCAGGGGTCTCCACCCCTCCACTTT. It is translated as CASSLGQGSPPLHF. Together with reference TRBV7-2 and TRBJ1-6, the CDR3 gives the full variable domain: GAGVSQSPSNKVTEKGKDVELRCDPISGHTALYWYRQSLGQGLEFLIYFQGNSAPDKSGLPSDRFSAERTGGSVSTLTIQRTQQEDSAVYLCASSLGQGSPPLHFGNGTRLTVT.

The CDR3 here is CASSELGTHPEAFF. CDR3 nucleotide sequence: TGTGCCAGCAGTGAATTGGGGACTCACCCTGAAGCTTTCTTT. J is TRBJ1-1 and V is TRBV6-1; D possibly corresponds to TRBD1 (5 bases). In germline, CDR1 is MNHNS, CDR2 SASEGT. V shed 2 bases and J shed 6 bases, with 13 bases lying between them. The CDR3 has 14 amino acids.

This CDR3 reads CAWGQGNEQFF. CDR3 coding DNA: TGTGCCTGGGGACAGGGGAATGAGCAGTTCTTC. The chain has TRBV30 and TRBJ2-1; 9 bases align to TRBD1. This CDR3 is 11 amino acids long. The germline gives CDR1 GTSNPN, CDR2 SVGIG (reference sequence). V shed 5 bases, J shed 7 bases, and the junction held 0 bases outside the gene matches.

This chain connects TRBV5-1 to TRBJ1-3; 9 bases are shared with TRBD1. The V gene end was trimmed by 4 bases and the J gene end by 12 bases; junction bases not matched to a gene: 11. The CDR3 sequence is 14 residues long. CDR1 is SGHRS and CDR2 is YFSETQ in the germline V gene. The CDR3 region has the DNA TGCGCCAGCAGCAGTACAGGGGGCGTACGAAACATATATTTT. This codes for CASSSTGGVRNIYF.

The gene calls are TRBV18 and TRBJ1-3, with D tentatively TRBD1 (6 bases). The CDR3 has 16 amino acids. The V and J ends lost 6 bases and 0 bases respectively, with 15 bases between them. Germline CDR1 reads KGHSH; CDR2 reads LQKENI. CDR3 sequence (DNA): TGTGCCAGCTCCTTCGGACAGAGCAGCTCTGGAAACACCATATATTTT. Translated, it gives CASSFGQSSSGNTIYF.

The CDR3 nucleotides are TGTGCCAGCAGTAAACCGGGACAGATGAATGAAAAACTGTTTTTT. Its protein is CASSKPGQMNEKLFF. The chain recombines TRBV28 with TRBJ1-4; 7 bases are shared with TRBD1. J gave up 5 bases and V 5 bases, and 8 bases lay outside the gene matches. Per the germline V gene, CDR1 is MDHEN and CDR2 is SYDVKM. The CDR3 covers 15 residues.

This sequence joins TRBV9 and TRBJ2-3, with D perhaps matching TRBD2 (6 bases). The CDR3 extends over 15 amino acids. Trimming left V 3 bases short and J 3 bases short, with 14 bases between. Germline assignment: CDR1 SGDLS and CDR2 YYNGEE. CDR3 loop: CASSGGLALTDTQYF. The CDR3 DNA sequence: TGTGCCAGCAGCGGGGGACTTGCATTAACAGATACGCAGTATTTT.

V gene TRBV7-3 combines with J gene TRBJ1-1; tentative D call: TRBD1 (5 bases). The CDR3 extends over 15 amino acids. Germline V CDR1 and CDR2: SGHTA, FQGTGA. Trimming pared 5 bases from V and 3 bases from J, leaving 16 bases between. The CDR3 coding sequence is TGTGCCAGCAGCCCTCTGGGGGGGGAGGACACTGAAGCTTTCTTT. Residues: CASSPLGGEDTEAFF.

The V call is TRBV29-1, the J call TRBJ2-3; no definite D call. Germline V gives CDR1 SQVTM, CDR2 ANQGSEA. Trimming removed 6 bases from V and 6 bases from J, with 10 bases in between. The length of the CDR3 is 11 residues. CDR3 DNA: TGCAGCGTGGAACAGTTGGATACGCAGTATTTT. The encoded protein is CSVEQLDTQYF.

The sample holds one count of this clone. The gene calls are TRBV4-3 and TRBJ2-1; D remains ambiguous. Germline-derived CDR1 and CDR2 are LGHNA and YSLEER. The V and J ends lost 1 base and 0 bases respectively, with 13 bases between them. The length of the CDR3 is 17 residues. The CDR3: CASSQALAASSYNEQFF. The CDR3 DNA sequence: TGCGCCAGCAGCCAAGCTTTGGCGGCAAGCTCCTACAATGAGCAGTTCTTC.

This chain links TRBV30 with TRBJ2-2; 10 bases are shared with TRBD2. With 1 base clipped from V and 7 bases from J, the junction kept 15 bases outside the gene matches. Germline V gene lookup returns CDR1 GTSNPN and CDR2 SVGIG (reference sequence). The CDR3 runs to 18 residues. This CDR3 reads CAWSGPRAGGPGVGELFF. Here the CDR3 DNA reads TGTGCCTGGAGTGGCCCACGAGCGGGGGGGCCAGGGGTCGGGGAGCTGTTTTTT.

The CDR3 spells CSASTGANTGELFF. In nucleotides, the CDR3 is TGCAGTGCTAGTACAGGGGCTAACACCGGGGAGCTGTTTTTT. The chain links TRBV20-1 to TRBJ2-2; 7 positions agree with TRBD1. The CDR3 has 14 residues. J gave up 2 bases and V 3 bases, and 3 bases lay outside the gene matches. Germline V gene lookup returns CDR1 DFQATT and CDR2 SNEGSKA (reference sequence).

The rearrangement links TRBV6-5 to TRBJ2-4; D call uncertain. V dropped 6 bases and J dropped 0 bases, with 12 bases sitting between them. The CDR3 has 15 residues. Germline V gives CDR1 MNHEY, CDR2 SVGAGI. This CDR3 is CASSAGLIAKNIQYF. DNA for the CDR3: TGTGCCAGCAGCGCTGGCCTTATAGCCAAAAACATTCAGTACTTC.

The V call is TRBV19, the J call TRBJ2-3; 10 positions agree with TRBD2. The CDR3 has 15 residues. V trimming: 0 bases; J trimming: 4 bases; junction bases outside the gene matches: 1. Germline assignment: CDR1 LNHDA and CDR2 SQIVND (reference sequence). CDR3 amino acids: CASSIDTSGADTQYF. The DNA of the CDR3 is TGTGCCAGTAGTATAGATACTAGCGGGGCAGATACGCAGTATTTT.

This chain links TRBV5-5 with TRBJ1-2, with a tentative D call TRBD1 (5 bases). Trimming removed 4 bases at V and 4 bases at J, with 11 bases between. The V gene's germline CDR1 is SGHKS and CDR2 YYEKEE (reference sequence). The CDR3 consists of 13 residues. The CDR3 coding sequence is TGTGCCAGCAGCCAGCGGGGGGGCTATGGCTACACCTTC. Translation gives CASSQRGGYGYTF.

The CDR3 loop reads CASSPGTSGFSTDTQYF. In DNA, the CDR3 is TGTGCCAGCTCACCGGGGACTAGCGGATTTAGCACAGATACGCAGTATTTT. This rearrangement joins TRBV18 to TRBJ2-3, with 11 bases fitting TRBD2. This CDR3 region has 17 residues. Trimming took 3 bases from V and 0 from J; bases not matched to a gene: 5. Germline V gene lookup returns CDR1 KGHSH and CDR2 LQKENI.